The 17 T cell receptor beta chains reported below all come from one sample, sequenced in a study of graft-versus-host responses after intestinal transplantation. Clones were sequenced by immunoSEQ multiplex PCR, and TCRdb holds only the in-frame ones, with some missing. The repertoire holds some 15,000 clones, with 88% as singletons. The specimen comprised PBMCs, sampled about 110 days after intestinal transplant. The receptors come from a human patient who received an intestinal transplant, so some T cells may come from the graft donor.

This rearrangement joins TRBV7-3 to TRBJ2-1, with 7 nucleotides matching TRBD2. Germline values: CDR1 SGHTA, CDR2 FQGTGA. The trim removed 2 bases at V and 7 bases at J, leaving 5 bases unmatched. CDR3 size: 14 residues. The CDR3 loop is CASSLGLESNEQFF. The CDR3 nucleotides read TGTGCCAGCAGCTTAGGACTAGAATCGAATGAGCAGTTCTTC.

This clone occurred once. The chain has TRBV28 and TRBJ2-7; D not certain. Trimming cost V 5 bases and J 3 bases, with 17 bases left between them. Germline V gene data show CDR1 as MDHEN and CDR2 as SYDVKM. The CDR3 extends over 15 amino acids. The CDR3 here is CASSPPLYRLYEQYF. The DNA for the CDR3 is TGTGCCAGCAGTCCCCCCCTGTACAGACTCTACGAGCAGTACTTC. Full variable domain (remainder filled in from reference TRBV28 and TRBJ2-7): DVKVTQSSRYLVKRTGEKVFLECVQDMDHENMFWYRQDPGLGLRLIYFSYDVKMKEKGDIPEGYSVSREKKERFSLILESASTNQTSMYLCASSPPLYRLYEQYFGPGTRLTVT.

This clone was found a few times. CDR3 in amino acids: CASRSPGHRPNTGELFF. Here the CDR3 DNA reads TGTGCCAGCAGGAGTCCGGGACACCGGCCGAACACCGGGGAGCTGTTTTTT. The chain joins TRBV7-9 to TRBJ2-2, with TRBD1 as a possible D gene (6 bases). The germline V gene has CDR1 SEHNR and CDR2 FQNEAQ (reference sequence). Trimming shortened V by 6 bases and J by 0 bases, and 17 bases separated the two germline ends. This CDR3 is built from 17 residues.

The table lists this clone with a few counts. This CDR3 reads CASSYSTGYEQYF. CDR3 DNA sequence: TGTGCCAGCAGTTACTCGACAGGCTACGAGCAGTACTTC. The chain carries TRBV6-6 and TRBJ2-7; D might be TRBD1 (6 bases). Germline values: CDR1 MNHNY, CDR2 SVGAGI (reference sequence). The germline V and J ends were trimmed by 0 bases and 3 bases, with 6 bases remaining between them. The CDR3 consists of 13 residues.

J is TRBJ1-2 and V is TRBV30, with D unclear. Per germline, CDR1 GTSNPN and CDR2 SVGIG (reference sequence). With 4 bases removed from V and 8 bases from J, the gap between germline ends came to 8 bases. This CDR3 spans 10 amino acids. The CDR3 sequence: CAWKGNGYTF. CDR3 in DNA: TGTGCCTGGAAAGGGAACGGCTACACCTTC.

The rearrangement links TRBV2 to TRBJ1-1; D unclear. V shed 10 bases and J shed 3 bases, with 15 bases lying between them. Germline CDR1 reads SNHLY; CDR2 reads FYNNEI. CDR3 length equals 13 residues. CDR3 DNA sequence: TGTGCCATTAACGACGGTACTGACACTGAAGCTTTCTTT. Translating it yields CAINDGTDTEAFF.

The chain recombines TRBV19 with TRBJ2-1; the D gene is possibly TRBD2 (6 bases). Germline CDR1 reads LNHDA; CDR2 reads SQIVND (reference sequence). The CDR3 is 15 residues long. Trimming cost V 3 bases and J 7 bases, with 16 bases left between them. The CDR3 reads CASSIWIGSVNEQFF. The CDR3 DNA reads TGTGCCAGTAGTATTTGGATCGGGAGTGTGAATGAGCAGTTCTTC.

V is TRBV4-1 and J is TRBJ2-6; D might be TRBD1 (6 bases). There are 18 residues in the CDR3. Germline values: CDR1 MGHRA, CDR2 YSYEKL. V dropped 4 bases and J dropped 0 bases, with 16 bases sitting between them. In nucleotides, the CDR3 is TGCGCCAGCAGCCTGACGGACAGTCAATTCTCTGGGGCCAACGTCCTGACTTTC. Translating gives CASSLTDSQFSGANVLTF.

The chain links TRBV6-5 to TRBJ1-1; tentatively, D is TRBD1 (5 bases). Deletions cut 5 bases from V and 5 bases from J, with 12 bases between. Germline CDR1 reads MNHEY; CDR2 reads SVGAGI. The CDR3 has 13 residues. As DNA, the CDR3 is TGTGCCAGCAGTCACCAGGGTTGGACTGAAGCTTTCTTT. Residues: CASSHQGWTEAFF.

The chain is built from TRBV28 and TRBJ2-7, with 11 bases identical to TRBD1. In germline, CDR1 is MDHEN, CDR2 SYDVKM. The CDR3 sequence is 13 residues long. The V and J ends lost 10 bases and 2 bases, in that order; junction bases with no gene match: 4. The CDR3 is CATRDRGAYEQYF. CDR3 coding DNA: TGTGCCACCAGGGACAGGGGGGCCTACGAGCAGTACTTC.

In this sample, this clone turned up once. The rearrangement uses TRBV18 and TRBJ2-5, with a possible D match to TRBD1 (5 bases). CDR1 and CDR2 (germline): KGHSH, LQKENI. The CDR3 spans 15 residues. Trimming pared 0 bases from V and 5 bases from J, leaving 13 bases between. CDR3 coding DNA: TGTGCCAGCTCACCACCTCTTAGGACACCGGAGACCCAGTACTTC. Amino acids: CASSPPLRTPETQYF.

The CDR3 spells CASSVGQGMNQPQHF. The DNA for the CDR3 is TGTGCCAGCAGCGTGGGACAGGGGATGAATCAGCCCCAGCATTTT. The V call is TRBV9, the J call TRBJ1-5, with 10 bases aligning to TRBD1. Trimming at V came to 2 bases and at J to 4 bases, leaving 3 bases not matched to a gene. Germline V lookup: CDR1 SGDLS, CDR2 YYNGEE. CDR3 length: 15 amino acids. The full variable domain, with the rest looked up from reference TRBV9 and TRBJ1-5, is DSGVTQTPKHLITATGQRVTLRCSPRSGDLSVYWYQQSLDQGLQFLIQYYNGEERAKGNILERFSAQQFPDLHSELNLSSLELGDSALYFCASSVGQGMNQPQHFGDGTRLSIL.

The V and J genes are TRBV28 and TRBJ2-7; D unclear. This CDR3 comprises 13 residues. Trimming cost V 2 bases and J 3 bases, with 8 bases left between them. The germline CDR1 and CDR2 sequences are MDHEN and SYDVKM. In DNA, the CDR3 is TGTGCCAGCAGTTTAGGTGGGGTCTACGAGCAGTACTTC. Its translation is CASSLGGVYEQYF.

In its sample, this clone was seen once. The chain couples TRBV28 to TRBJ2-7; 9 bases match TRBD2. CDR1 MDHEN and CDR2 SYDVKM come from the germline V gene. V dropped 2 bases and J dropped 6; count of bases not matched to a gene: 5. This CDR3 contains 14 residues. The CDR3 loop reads CASSLAGGPVEQYF. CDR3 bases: TGTGCCAGCAGTTTAGCGGGAGGGCCGGTCGAGCAGTACTTC.

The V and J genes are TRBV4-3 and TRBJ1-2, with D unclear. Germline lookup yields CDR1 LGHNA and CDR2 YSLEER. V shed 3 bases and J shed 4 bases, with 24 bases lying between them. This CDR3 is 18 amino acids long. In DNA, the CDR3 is TGCGCCAGCAGCCAGGACCTGGGCCTCAGCCTATGGAGCTATGGCTACACCTTC. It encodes CASSQDLGLSLWSYGYTF.

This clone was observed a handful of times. Written as DNA, the CDR3 is TGTGCCAGCAGCTTGGAGGGGCCCGTCTCTGAAAAACTGTTTTTT. The encoded protein is CASSLEGPVSEKLFF. The chain uses TRBV5-6 and TRBJ1-4; tentative D call: TRBD1 (5 bases). Trimming shortened V by 0 bases and J by 7 bases, and 13 bases separated the two germline ends. The germline V gene encodes CDR1 SGHDT and CDR2 YYEEEE. This CDR3 has 15 amino acids.

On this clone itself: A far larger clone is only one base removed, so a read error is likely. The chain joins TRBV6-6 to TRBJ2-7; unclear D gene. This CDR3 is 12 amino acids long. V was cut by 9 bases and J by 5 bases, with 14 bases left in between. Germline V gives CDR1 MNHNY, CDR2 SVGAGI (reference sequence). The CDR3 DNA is TGTGCCAGGCCCCTAATTACGAACGAGCAGTACTTC. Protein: CARPLITNEQYF.